These T cell receptor beta chains were read from a single sample in a study of response to subunit inactivated influenza vaccine. TCRdb independently ran MiXCR on the RT-PCR reads; one entry per CDR3 protein. The table has 290,000 or so distinct CDR3 sequences, 22% seen once; the top ten hold approximately 10%. Here the sequenced sample was PBMCs from blood, taken less than 22 months after vaccination. These receptors were obtained from a man between 50 and 69 years old who received an inactivated influenza vaccine. Both conserved end residues are part of each CDR3. A D gene is named only where the DNA matches it firmly. Some rows mark clone size as missing; the rest say once, few, many or name a class of expanded clone.

cdr3_aa,cdr3_nt,v_call,d_call,cdr3_length,clone_size,j_call
CASIGTAEEKLFF,TGTGCCAGCATCGGGACAGCAGAGGAAAAACTGTTTTTT,TRBV6-2/TRBV6-3,TRBD1,13,.,TRBJ1-4
CAISGTGAGNTIYF,TGTGCCATCAGCGGGACAGGGGCTGGAAACACCATATATTTT,TRBV10-3,TRBD1,14,.,TRBJ1-3
CASSLRGPIEQFF,TGTGCCAGCAGCTTAAGGGGGCCGATTGAGCAGTTCTTC,TRBV7-9,TRBD1,13,.,TRBJ2-1
CASSQLQGGGINNEQFF,TGCGCCAGCAGCCAACTACAAGGCGGGGGGATCAACAATGAGCAGTTCTTC,TRBV4-1,TRBD2,17,few,TRBJ2-1
CASSTWVRGEETQYF,TGTGCCAGCAGCACCTGGGTCCGAGGGGAAGAGACCCAGTACTTC,TRBV7-9,.,15,.,TRBJ2-5
CARSPGQAELYEQYF,TGTGCCAGGAGCCCTGGACAGGCTGAGCTCTACGAGCAGTACTTC,TRBV5-4,TRBD1,15,.,TRBJ2-7
CSASRRAWSPLHF,TGCAGTGCCTCCCGCAGGGCATGGTCACCCCTCCACTTT,TRBV20-1,.,13,few,TRBJ1-6
CASSQNSMNTEAFF,TGTGCCAGCAGCCAGAATTCGATGAACACTGAAGCTTTCTTT,TRBV4-2,.,14,.,TRBJ1-1
CASSFGIETQYF,TGTGCCAGCAGCTTTGGGATAGAGACCCAGTACTTC,TRBV7-2,.,12,.,TRBJ2-5
CASSGFGTPNTGELFF,TGTGCCAGCAGCGGATTCGGGACACCCAACACCGGGGAGCTGTTTTTT,TRBV11-2,.,16,.,TRBJ2-2
CASSKAGGEETQYF,TGTGCCAGCTCTAAAGCGGGAGGGGAGGAGACCCAGTACTTC,TRBV12-3/TRBV12-4,TRBD2,14,.,TRBJ2-5
CASSLVYQGGPDTQYF,TGTGCCAGCAGCTTAGTATACCAGGGTGGCCCAGATACGCAGTATTTT,TRBV7-2,.,16,many,TRBJ2-3
CASSEGGQFYNEQFF,TGTGCCAGCAGTGAAGGAGGACAGTTCTACAATGAGCAGTTCTTC,TRBV2,.,15,few,TRBJ2-1
CASSLGTRIYGYTF,TGTGCCAGCAGCTTAGGCACCAGAATTTATGGCTACACCTTC,TRBV13,.,14,.,TRBJ1-2
CASSLVGETQYF,TGTGCCAGCAGCTTAGTTGGAGAGACCCAGTACTTC,TRBV7-2,.,12,many,TRBJ2-5
CASSLDPGTAVGAFF,TGCGCCAGCAGCTTGGATCCAGGGACAGCGGTGGGAGCTTTCTTT,TRBV5-1,TRBD1,15,many,TRBJ1-1
CASSQDRPGNTIYF,TGCGCCAGCAGCCAAGACAGGCCCGGAAACACCATATATTTT,TRBV5-1,.,14,few,TRBJ1-3
CPPVNQPQHF,TGTCCCCCTGTCAATCAGCCCCAGCATTTT,TRBV6-5,.,10,.,TRBJ1-5
CAISEGTFWGNTGELFF,TGTGCCATCAGTGAGGGGACTTTTTGGGGCAACACCGGGGAGCTGTTTTTT,TRBV10-3,.,17,.,TRBJ2-2
CAWSTDLRGGEGEAFF,TGTGCCTGGAGCACCGACCTTAGGGGGGGAGAGGGCGAAGCTTTCTTT,TRBV30,.,16,few,TRBJ1-1
CASSLSASGVTDTQYF,TGTGCCAGCAGTTTATCAGCTAGCGGGGTCACAGATACGCAGTATTTT,TRBV27,TRBD2,16,.,TRBJ2-3
CASRPPGRSYEQYF,TGTGCCAGCAGGCCCCCGGGCAGGAGCTACGAGCAGTACTTC,TRBV11-2,.,14,.,TRBJ2-7
CSARAPGLVGEQYF,TGCAGTGCTAGAGCCCCGGGACTAGTAGGCGAGCAGTACTTC,TRBV20-1,TRBD2,14,.,TRBJ2-7
CSAFSGTGDSEQYF,TGCAGCGCTTTCTCCGGGACAGGGGATTCCGAGCAGTACTTC,TRBV29-1,TRBD1,14,.,TRBJ2-7
CASSFQGIYGYTF,TGTGCCAGCAGCTTTCAAGGGATTTATGGCTACACCTTC,TRBV5-4,.,13,once,TRBJ1-2
CSCSKPGGVSTEAFF,TGCAGCTGTTCCAAACCAGGGGGGGTCAGCACTGAAGCTTTCTTT,TRBV29-1,TRBD1,15,few,TRBJ1-1
CASSQGTGWTEAFF,TGTGCCAGCAGTCAAGGGACAGGGTGGACTGAAGCTTTCTTT,TRBV12-3/TRBV12-4,TRBD1,14,few,TRBJ1-1
CASSSRHEETQYF,TGTGCCAGCAGTTCCAGACACGAAGAGACCCAGTACTTC,TRBV6-5,.,13,.,TRBJ2-5
CASSQSVSSGSYF,TGTGCCAGCAGCCAATCAGTATCAAGCGGGAGCTACTTC,TRBV16,TRBD2,13,few,TRBJ2-7
CSAHLGGLAGRSSYEQYF,TGCAGTGCCCACCTGGGGGGACTAGCGGGGCGTAGCTCCTACGAGCAGTACTTC,TRBV20-1,TRBD2,18,.,TRBJ2-7
CASSTGPSNQPQHF,TGTGCCAGCAGTACGGGACCGAGCAATCAGCCCCAGCATTTT,TRBV12-3/TRBV12-4,.,14,.,TRBJ1-5